Below, 2 T cell receptor beta chains from the same sample are listed, as sequenced in a study of HIV-infected patients and healthy controls. About 500 ng RNA was reverse transcribed with alpha and beta constant-region primers. Alpha and beta chain libraries were made separately by chain-specific third strand synthesis with multiplexing indices. MiXCR, run by TCRdb on the 5' RACE reads, gives a single entry per CDR3 protein. This sample carries approximately 18,000 distinct CDR3 sequences, 8% to 10% of them seen once, and the ten largest clones take 2.6%. The repertoire came from unfractionated whole blood and reflected all unsorted peripheral T cells. Specimen: blood. These receptors were obtained from an adult in good health.

Concerning this clonotype itself: This may come from a read error, since a much larger clone is one base off. J is TRBJ2-5 and V is TRBV5-1; D not resolved. Germline lookup yields CDR1 SGHRS and CDR2 YFSETQ. This CDR3 is built from 13 residues. Written as DNA, the CDR3 is TGCGCCAGCAGCTCGGACCTACAAGAGATCCAGTACTTC. Translation: CASSSDLQEIQYF.

Judged by abundance, this clonotype is medium-sized. The CDR3 reads CASSRGTSENSPLHF. CDR3 sequence (DNA): TGTGCCAGCAGTCGGGGGACGTCGGAGAATTCACCCCTCCACTTT. This rearrangement joins TRBV3-1 to TRBJ1-6, with a possible D match to TRBD1 (5 bases). Germline V lookup: CDR1 LGHDT, CDR2 YNNKEL (reference sequence). This CDR3 region has 15 residues. V lost 6 bases and J lost 7, with 16 bases in between.